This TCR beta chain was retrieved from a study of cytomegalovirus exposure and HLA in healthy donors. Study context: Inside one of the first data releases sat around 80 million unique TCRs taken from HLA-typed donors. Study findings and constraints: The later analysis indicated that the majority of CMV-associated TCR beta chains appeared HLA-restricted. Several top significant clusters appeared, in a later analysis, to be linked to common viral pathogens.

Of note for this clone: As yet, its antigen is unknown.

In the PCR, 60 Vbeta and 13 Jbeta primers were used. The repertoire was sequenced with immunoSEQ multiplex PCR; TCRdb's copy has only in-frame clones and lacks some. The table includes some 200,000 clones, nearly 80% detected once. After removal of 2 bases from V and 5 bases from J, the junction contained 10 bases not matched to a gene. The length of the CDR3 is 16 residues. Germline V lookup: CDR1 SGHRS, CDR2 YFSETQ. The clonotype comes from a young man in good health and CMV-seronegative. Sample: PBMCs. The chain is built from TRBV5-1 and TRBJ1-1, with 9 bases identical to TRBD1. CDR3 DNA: TGCGCCAGCAGCTTCGGGACAGGGAGGTATAAGACTGAAGCTTTCTTT. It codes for CASSFGTGRYKTEAFF.